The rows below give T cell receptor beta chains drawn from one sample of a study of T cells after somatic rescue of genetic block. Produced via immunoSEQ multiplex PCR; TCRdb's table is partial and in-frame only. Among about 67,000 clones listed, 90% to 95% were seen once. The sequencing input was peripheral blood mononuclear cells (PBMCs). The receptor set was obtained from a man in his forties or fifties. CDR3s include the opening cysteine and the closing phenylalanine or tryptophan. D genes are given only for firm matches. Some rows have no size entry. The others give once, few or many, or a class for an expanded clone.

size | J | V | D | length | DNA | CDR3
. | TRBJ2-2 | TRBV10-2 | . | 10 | TGCGCCAGCAGTGGCGGGGAGCTGTTTTTT | CASSGGELFF
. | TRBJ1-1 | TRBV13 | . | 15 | TGTGCCAGCAGCCTTCCCCGAGCGGGTTCCACTGAAGCTTTCTTT | CASSLPRAGSTEAFF
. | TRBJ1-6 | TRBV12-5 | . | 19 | TGTGCTAGTGGCATCGACCCGACAGAAACCTCTTTTTATAATTCACCCCTCCACTTT | CASGIDPTETSFYNSPLHF
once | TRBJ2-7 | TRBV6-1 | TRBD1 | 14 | TGTGCCAGCAGTAACATAGGACAGGGCCACGAGCAGTACTTC | CASSNIGQGHEQYF
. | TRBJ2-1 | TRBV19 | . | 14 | TGTGCCAGTAGTAGGTGGCTAGTCAACAATGAGCAGTTCTTC | CASSRWLVNNEQFF
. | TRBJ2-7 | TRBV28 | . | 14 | TGTGCCAGCAGTTCCCGAAGGGCCCCCTACGAGCAGTACTTC | CASSSRRAPYEQYF
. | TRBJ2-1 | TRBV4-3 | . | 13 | TGCGCCAGCAGCCAAGATCAAAGCGGAGAGCAGTTCTTC | CASSQDQSGEQFF
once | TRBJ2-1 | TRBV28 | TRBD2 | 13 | TGTGCGAGCACGGCGGGAGGGGGCGGTGAGCAGTTCTTC | CASTAGGGGEQFF
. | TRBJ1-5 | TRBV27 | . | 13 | TGTGCCAGCAGTTTTAATTCGGATCAGCCCCAGCATTTT | CASSFNSDQPQHF
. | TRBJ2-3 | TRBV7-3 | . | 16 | TGTGCCAGCAGCTTAAGGGCCGGGGACCGGGCAGATACGCAGTATTTT | CASSLRAGDRADTQYF
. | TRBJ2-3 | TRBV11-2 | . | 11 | TGTGCCAGCAGGAGAACAGATACGCAGTATTTT | CASRRTDTQYF
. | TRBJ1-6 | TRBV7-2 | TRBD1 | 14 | TGTGCCAGCAGCCAGGGGGCGCCGGGGTCACCCCTCCACTTT | CASSQGAPGSPLHF
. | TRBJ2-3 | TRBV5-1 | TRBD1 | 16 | TGCGCCAGCAGCCTGCCGGGACAGGGCCTCACAGATACGCAGTATTTT | CASSLPGQGLTDTQYF
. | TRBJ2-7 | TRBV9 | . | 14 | TGTGCCAGCAGCGTAGGCAGTTCAGTCTACGAGCAGTACTTC | CASSVGSSVYEQYF
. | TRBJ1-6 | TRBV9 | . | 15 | TGTGCCAGCAGCTCCGGGGGTTTCGACGATTCACCCCTCCACTTT | CASSSGGFDDSPLHF
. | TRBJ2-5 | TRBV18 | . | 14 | TGTGCCAGCTCACCCCCGGGGGAGCGAAAGACCCAGTACTTC | CASSPPGERKTQYF
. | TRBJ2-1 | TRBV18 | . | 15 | TGTGCCAGCTCACCACCTCTGGGCCCTTACAATGAGCAGTTCTTC | CASSPPLGPYNEQFF
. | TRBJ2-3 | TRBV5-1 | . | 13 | TGCGCCAGCAGCTTTTCACTAGTTCATACGCAGTATTTT | CASSFSLVHTQYF
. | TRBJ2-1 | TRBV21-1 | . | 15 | TGTGCCAGTTCGCTTGGGGACAGGGATAGCAATGAGCAGTTCTTC | CASSLGDRDSNEQFF
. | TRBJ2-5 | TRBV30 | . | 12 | TGTGCCTGGAGTAGAGGGGGGGAGACCCAGTACTTC | CAWSRGGETQYF
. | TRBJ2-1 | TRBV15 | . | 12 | TGTGCCACCAGCAGAGATGTAGGCGAGCAGTTCTTC | CATSRDVGEQFF
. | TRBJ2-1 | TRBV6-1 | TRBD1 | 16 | TGTGCCAGCAGTGACGGACAGGGGGGGTTTCACAATGAGCAGTTCTTC | CASSDGQGGFHNEQFF
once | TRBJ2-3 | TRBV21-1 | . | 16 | TGTGCCAGCGCAATCCCGACTAGCGCCCGCACAGATACGCAGTATTTT | CASAIPTSARTDTQYF
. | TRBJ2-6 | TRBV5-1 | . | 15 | TGCGCCAGCAGCCCGATTAGCTCTGGGGTCAACGTCCTGACTTTC | CASSPISSGVNVLTF
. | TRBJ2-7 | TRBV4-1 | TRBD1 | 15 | TGCGCCAGCAGCCAACCCGGGACAGGGGTCTACGAGCAGTACTTC | CASSQPGTGVYEQYF
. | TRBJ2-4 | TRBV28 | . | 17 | TGTGCCAGCAGCAACCCGGGGGGCGGACGGACCAAAAACATTCAGTACTTC | CASSNPGGGRTKNIQYF
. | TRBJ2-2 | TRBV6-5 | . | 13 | TGTGCCAGTGGGACGGTGAACACCGGGGAGCTGTTTTTT | CASGTVNTGELFF
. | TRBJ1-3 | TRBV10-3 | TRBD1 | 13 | TGTGCCACGACAGGGGGAGCTGGAAACACCATATATTTT | CATTGGAGNTIYF
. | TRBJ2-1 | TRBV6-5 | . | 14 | TGTGCCAGCAGGCACGCGACGGGGTACAATGAGCAGTTCTTC | CASRHATGYNEQFF
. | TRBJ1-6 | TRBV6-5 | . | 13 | TGTGCCAGCAGGACGGGGGGGCGTTCACCCCTCCACTTT | CASRTGGRSPLHF
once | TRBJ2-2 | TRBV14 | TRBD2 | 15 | TGTGCCAGCAGTTCCCTAGCGGGATTGTCCGGGGAGCTGTTTTTT | CASSSLAGLSGELFF
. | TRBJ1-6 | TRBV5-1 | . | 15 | TGCGCCAGCAGCTTGAGTGTTGTGTCCGGGAATCCCCTCCACTTT | CASSLSVVSGNPLHF
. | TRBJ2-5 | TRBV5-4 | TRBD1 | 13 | TGTGCCAGCAGCCCGGACAGGGTGAAGACCCAGTACTTC | CASSPDRVKTQYF
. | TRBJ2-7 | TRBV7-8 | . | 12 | TGTGCCAGCAGCCCTCCGGGCTACGAGCAGTACTTC | CASSPPGYEQYF
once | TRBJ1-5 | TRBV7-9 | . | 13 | TGTGCCAGCAGCCATTCTCCACGGCAGCCCCAGCATTTT | CASSHSPRQPQHF
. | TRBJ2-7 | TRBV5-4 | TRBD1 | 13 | TGTGCCAGCAGCATAGACAGGGGCTACGAGCAGTACTTC | CASSIDRGYEQYF
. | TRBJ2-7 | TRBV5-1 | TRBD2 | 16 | TGCGCCAGCAGCTTGACTAGCGGGAGGAGGGTCTACGAGCAGTACTTC | CASSLTSGRRVYEQYF
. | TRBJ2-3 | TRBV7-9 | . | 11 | TGTGCCACCTCCTCCGCAGATACGCAGTATTTT | CATSSADTQYF
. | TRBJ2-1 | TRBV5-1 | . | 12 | TGCGCCAGCAGCTTGGCGTTGAATGAGCAGTTCTTC | CASSLALNEQFF
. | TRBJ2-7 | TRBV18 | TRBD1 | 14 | TGTGCCAGCTCGTCGGACAGGGGGTCGGACGAGCAGTACTTC | CASSSDRGSDEQYF
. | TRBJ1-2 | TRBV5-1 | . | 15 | TGCGCCAGCAGCTTGGAGCTACAGGGATCCTATGGCTACACCTTC | CASSLELQGSYGYTF
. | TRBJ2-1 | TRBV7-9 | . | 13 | TGTGCCAGCAGCGTGGGGCCTTACAATGAGCAGTTCTTC | CASSVGPYNEQFF
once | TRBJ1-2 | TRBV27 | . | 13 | TGTGCCAGCAGTTTTGACAGCAACTATGGCTACACCTTC | CASSFDSNYGYTF
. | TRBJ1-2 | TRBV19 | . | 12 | TGTGCCAGTAGTATTGACAGAGGTGGCTACACCTTC | CASSIDRGGYTF
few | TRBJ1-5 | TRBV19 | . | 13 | TGTGCCAGTTCGACATTCACAAATCAGCCCCAGCATTTT | CASSTFTNQPQHF
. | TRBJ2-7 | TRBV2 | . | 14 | TGTGCCAGCAGCGAAAGTGGCCTGGGGGGAGAGCAGTACTTC | CASSESGLGGEQYF
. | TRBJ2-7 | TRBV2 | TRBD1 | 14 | TGTGCCAGCAGCAGCCGGGACAGGAACTACGAGCAGTACTTC | CASSSRDRNYEQYF
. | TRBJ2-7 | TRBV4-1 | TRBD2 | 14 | TGCGCCAGCAGCCAAACTAGCGGCTCCTACGAGCAGTACTTC | CASSQTSGSYEQYF
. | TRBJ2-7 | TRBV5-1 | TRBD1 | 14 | TGCGCCAGCAGCTTGCCGGGACAGGGGACCGAGCAGTACTTC | CASSLPGQGTEQYF